Presented here are 18 T cell receptor beta chains from one specimen sequenced in a study of T cell responses to AZD1222 COVID-19 vaccine. The data were produced by immunoSEQ multiplex PCR, yet TCRdb's version contains in-frame clones alone and is incomplete. Here the sample spans around 84,000 clones, 88% being singletons. The material sequenced was peripheral blood, taken on day 0 of MenACWY control vaccination. All receptors come from an adult in good health.

The chain links TRBV5-4 to TRBJ2-5, with 14 bases lining up with TRBD2. Germline lookup yields CDR1 SGHNT and CDR2 YYREEE (reference sequence). Trimming took 4 bases from V and 4 from J; bases not matched to a gene: 3. This CDR3 comprises 15 residues. The CDR3 DNA reads TGTGCCAGCAGCGGGGGACTAGCGGGGGCAGAGACCCAGTACTTC. Its translation is CASSGGLAGAETQYF.

The V and J genes are TRBV29-1 and TRBJ1-2; D not certain. V was clipped by 4 bases and J by 5 bases, with 20 bases between them. The CDR3 sequence is 15 residues long. From germline, CDR1 is SQVTM and CDR2 ANQGSEA. This chain's CDR3 is CSVAVGSGVAYGYTF. The CDR3 bases are TGCAGCGTTGCCGTTGGCAGTGGGGTAGCATATGGCTACACCTTC.

CDR3 amino acids: CASKNRAISYEQYF. CDR3 DNA sequence: TGTGCCAGCAAGAATCGGGCGATCTCCTACGAGCAGTACTTC. The rearrangement joins TRBV6-5 to TRBJ2-7, with D hard to call. There are 14 residues in the CDR3. V gave up 7 bases and J gave up 0 bases, with 13 bases separating them. Germline CDR1 is MNHEY and CDR2 is SVGAGI.

This sequence joins TRBV18 and TRBJ1-1; possibly TRBD1 for D (6 bases). The CDR3 loop spans 15 amino acids. Germline values: CDR1 KGHSH, CDR2 LQKENI. V gave up 0 bases and J gave up 5 bases, with 13 bases separating them. Here the CDR3 DNA reads TGTGCCAGCTCACCACCCCCAGGGGTGGGTACTGAAGCTTTCTTT. Residues: CASSPPPGVGTEAFF.

This rearrangement joins TRBV10-3 to TRBJ2-5; D not resolved. V lost 0 bases and J 0 bases, leaving 8 bases between the germline ends. The CDR3 is 15 amino acids. Per the germline V gene, CDR1 is ENHRY and CDR2 is SYGVKD. The CDR3, as DNA: TGTGCCATCAGTGAGTCCCTTGGGTACCAAGAGACCCAGTACTTC. Translated, it gives CAISESLGYQETQYF.

The rearrangement uses TRBV12-3 or TRBV12-4 and TRBJ1-5; tentative D call: TRBD1 (5 bases). This CDR3 is built from 13 residues. Trimming removed 1 base from V and 9 bases from J, with 10 bases in between. The CDR3 loop is CASSLEGSGPQHF. DNA for the CDR3: TGTGCCAGCAGTTTAGAGGGGTCAGGGCCCCAGCATTTT.

Turning to this clone: Other nucleotide sequences from this sample produce the same CDR3. The chain recombines TRBV19 with TRBJ2-1, with D possibly TRBD1 on 6 matching bases. V lost 4 bases, J lost 3 bases, and 10 bases lay in between. The CDR3 covers 14 residues. Germline V gives CDR1 LNHDA, CDR2 SQIVND (reference sequence). CDR3 in amino acids: CASSTRTDYNEQFF. CDR3 sequence (DNA): TGTGCCAGTAGTACCCGGACAGACTACAATGAGCAGTTCTTC.

In this sample, this clone turned up a few times. The chain is built from TRBV7-3 and TRBJ2-5; 7 bases line up with TRBD1. The V segment lost 5 bases and the J segment 4 bases; nucleotides outside the gene matches: 10. The V gene's germline CDR1 is SGHTA and CDR2 FQGTGA. This CDR3 spans 15 amino acids. The CDR3 DNA sequence: TGTGCCAGCAGCGCCCGACAGGGTGGAGGAGAGACCCAGTACTTC. As protein: CASSARQGGGETQYF.

The V and J genes are TRBV6-5 and TRBJ2-3; 8 bases align to TRBD2. The CDR3 totals 15 residues. Germline V lookup: CDR1 MNHEY, CDR2 SVGAGI. V lost 7 bases and J lost 5; bases outside the gene matches: 11. DNA of the CDR3: TGTGCCAGCACCCCTCCTGGGACTAGAGGAGATACGCAGTATTTT. Its translation is CASTPPGTRGDTQYF.

The chain carries TRBV5-1 and TRBJ1-1, with D unclear. The CDR3 spans 12 residues. CDR1 and CDR2 (germline): SGHRS, YFSETQ. V was clipped by 5 bases and J by 4 bases, with 9 bases between them. The CDR3 coding sequence is TGCGCCAGCAGTCGGGAGGGCACTGAAGCTTTCTTT. This translates into CASSREGTEAFF.

The chain recombines TRBV25-1 with TRBJ1-2, with 8 positions matching TRBD1. The J segment lost 7 bases and the V segment lost 4 bases, leaving 8 bases of the junction unmatched. The CDR3 covers 14 residues. The germline V gene has CDR1 MGHDK and CDR2 SYGVNS. As DNA, the CDR3 is TGTGCCAGCAGTGGGACAGGGAAATTTCGTGGCTACACCTTC. Its protein is CASSGTGKFRGYTF.

This rearrangement joins TRBV18 to TRBJ1-1; TRBD1 might be the D (6 bases). Deletions cut 4 bases from V and 5 bases from J, with 14 bases between. Germline V gene lookup returns CDR1 KGHSH and CDR2 LQKENI. The CDR3 covers 14 residues. The CDR3 loop is CASSQTEQGTEAFF. The CDR3 nucleotides are TGTGCCAGCTCACAGACGGAGCAGGGGACTGAAGCTTTCTTT.

The chain uses TRBV18 and TRBJ1-1, with a tentative D call TRBD1 (6 bases). Germline CDR1 and CDR2: KGHSH and LQKENI. This CDR3 has 17 amino acids. V was pared by 3 bases and J by 1 base, with 18 bases between. CDR3 DNA: TGTGCCAGCTCACCGAGGCGGCAGACGGGGGCGAACACTGAAGCTTTCTTT. Translating it yields CASSPRRQTGANTEAFF.

The chain uses TRBV30 and TRBJ2-3; 11 bases align to TRBD2. After removal of 4 bases from V and 4 bases from J, the junction contained 10 bases not matched to a gene. The germline V gene has CDR1 GTSNPN and CDR2 SVGIG (reference sequence). The CDR3 loop spans 16 amino acids. The CDR3 DNA follows: TGTGCCTGGACCCTCGGAGGTAGCGGGGGGGCAGATACGCAGTATTTT. This encodes CAWTLGGSGGADTQYF.

The gene calls are TRBV6-6 and TRBJ1-1; D gene uncertain. This CDR3 spans 13 amino acids. The V end was cut by 2 bases, the J end by 4 bases, with 8 bases between. Per the germline V gene, CDR1 is MNHNY and CDR2 is SVGAGI (reference sequence). CDR3 coding DNA: TGTGCCAGCAGTTACCGGGTCGGCACTGAAGCTTTCTTT. Translated, it gives CASSYRVGTEAFF.

The gene calls are TRBV25-1 and TRBJ1-2; D is unclear. The CDR3 runs 13 residues. CDR1 is MGHDK and CDR2 is SYGVNS in the germline V gene. Trimming took off 5 bases at V and 5 bases at J, with 12 bases between the two ends. The CDR3 DNA sequence: TGTGCCAGCAGTCGGAGGGAAGGATATGGCTACACCTTC. It is translated as CASSRREGYGYTF.

The chain links TRBV7-2 to TRBJ2-7, with TRBD1 matching over 11 bases. V lost 3 bases, J lost 6 bases, and 7 bases stayed unmatched. The CDR3 spans 15 residues. Per the germline V gene, CDR1 is SGHTA and CDR2 is FQGNSA. CDR3 DNA: TGTGCCAGCAGCTTCGCAGGGACAGGGGGGAGCGAGCAGTACTTC. Residues: CASSFAGTGGSEQYF.

The V gene is TRBV5-6, the J gene TRBJ2-1; unclear D gene. Germline loops: CDR1 SGHDT, CDR2 YYEEEE. With 4 bases removed from V and 3 bases from J, the gap between germline ends came to 8 bases. This CDR3 contains 13 residues. The CDR3 coding sequence is TGTGCCAGCAGCGGATATAACTACAATGAGCAGTTCTTC. It codes for CASSGYNYNEQFF.